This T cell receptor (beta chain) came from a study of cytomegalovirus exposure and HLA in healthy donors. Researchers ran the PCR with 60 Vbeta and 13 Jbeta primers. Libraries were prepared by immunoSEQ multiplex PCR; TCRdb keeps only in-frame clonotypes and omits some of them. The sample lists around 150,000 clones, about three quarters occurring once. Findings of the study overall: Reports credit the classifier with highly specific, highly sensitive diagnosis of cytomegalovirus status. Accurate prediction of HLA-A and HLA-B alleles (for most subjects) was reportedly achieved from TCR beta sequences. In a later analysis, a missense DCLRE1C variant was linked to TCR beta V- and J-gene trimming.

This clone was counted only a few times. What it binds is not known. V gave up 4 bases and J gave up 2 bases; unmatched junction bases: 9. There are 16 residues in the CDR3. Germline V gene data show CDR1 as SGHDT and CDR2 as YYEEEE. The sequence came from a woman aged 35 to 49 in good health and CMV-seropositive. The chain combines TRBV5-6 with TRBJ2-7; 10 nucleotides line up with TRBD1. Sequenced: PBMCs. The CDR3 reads CASSLRQGAIPYEQYF. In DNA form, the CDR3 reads TGTGCCAGCAGCCTAAGACAGGGGGCTATACCCTACGAGCAGTACTTC.